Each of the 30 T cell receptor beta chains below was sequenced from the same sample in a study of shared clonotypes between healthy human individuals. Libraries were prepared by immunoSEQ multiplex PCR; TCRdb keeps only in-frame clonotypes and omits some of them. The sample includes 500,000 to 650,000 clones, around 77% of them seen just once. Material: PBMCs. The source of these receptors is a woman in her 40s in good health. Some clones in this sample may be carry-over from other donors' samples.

The CDR3 spells CSVGLAGGLTDTQYF. CDR3 bases: TGCAGCGTGGGACTAGCGGGAGGTCTCACAGATACGCAGTATTTT. The chain is built from TRBV29-1 and TRBJ2-3; 15 positions match TRBD2. The CDR3 runs to 15 residues. Trimming at V came to 6 bases and at J to 2 bases, leaving 3 bases not matched to a gene. CDR1 and CDR2 (germline): SQVTM, ANQGSEA.

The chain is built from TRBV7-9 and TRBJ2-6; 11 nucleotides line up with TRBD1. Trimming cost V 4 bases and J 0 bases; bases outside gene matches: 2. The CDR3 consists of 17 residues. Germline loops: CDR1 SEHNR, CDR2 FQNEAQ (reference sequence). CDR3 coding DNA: TGTGCCAGCAGCTACGGGACAGGGGGCTCTGGGGCCAACGTCCTGACTTTC. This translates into CASSYGTGGSGANVLTF.

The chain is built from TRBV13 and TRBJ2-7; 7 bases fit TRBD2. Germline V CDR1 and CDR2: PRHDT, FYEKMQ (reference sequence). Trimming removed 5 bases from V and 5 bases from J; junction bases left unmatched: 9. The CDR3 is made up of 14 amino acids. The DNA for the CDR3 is TGTGCCAGCAGCACCCGGGGAGGGAGCGACGAGCAGTACTTC. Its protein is CASSTRGGSDEQYF.

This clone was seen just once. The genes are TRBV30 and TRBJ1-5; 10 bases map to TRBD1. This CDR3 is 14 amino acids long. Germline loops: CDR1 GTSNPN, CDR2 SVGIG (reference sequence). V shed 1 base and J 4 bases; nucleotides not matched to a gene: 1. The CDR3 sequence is CAWSAGQGNQPQHF. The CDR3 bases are TGTGCCTGGAGTGCGGGACAGGGGAATCAGCCCCAGCATTTT.

CDR3 nucleotide sequence: TGTGCCAGCTCACCACCAGTTCAGGGGTCTGAAGCTTTCTTT. Translated: CASSPPVQGSEAFF. V and J are TRBV18 and TRBJ1-1; possible D gene TRBD1, 6 bases. The V gene lost 0 bases and the J gene lost 6 bases, with 11 bases spanning the gap. Germline V gene data show CDR1 as KGHSH and CDR2 as LQKENI. The CDR3 is made up of 14 amino acids.

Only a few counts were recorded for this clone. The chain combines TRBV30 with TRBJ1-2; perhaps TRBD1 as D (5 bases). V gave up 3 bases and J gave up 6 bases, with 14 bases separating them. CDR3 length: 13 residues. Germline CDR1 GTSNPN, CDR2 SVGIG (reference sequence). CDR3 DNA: TGTGCCTGGAGAGTCCACAGGTCTGATGGCTACACCTTC. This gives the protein CAWRVHRSDGYTF.

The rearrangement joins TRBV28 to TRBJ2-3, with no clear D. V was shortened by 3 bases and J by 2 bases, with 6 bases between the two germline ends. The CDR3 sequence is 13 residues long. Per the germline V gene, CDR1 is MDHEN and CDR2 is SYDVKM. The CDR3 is CASSLSHTDTQYF. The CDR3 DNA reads TGTGCCAGCAGTTTGTCACACACAGATACGCAGTATTTT.

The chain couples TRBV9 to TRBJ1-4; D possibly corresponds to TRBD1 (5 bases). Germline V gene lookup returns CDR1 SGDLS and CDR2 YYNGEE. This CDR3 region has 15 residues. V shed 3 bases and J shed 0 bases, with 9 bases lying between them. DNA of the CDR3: TGTGCCAGCAGCGAGGGGCGCACAACTAATGAAAAACTGTTTTTT. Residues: CASSEGRTTNEKLFF.

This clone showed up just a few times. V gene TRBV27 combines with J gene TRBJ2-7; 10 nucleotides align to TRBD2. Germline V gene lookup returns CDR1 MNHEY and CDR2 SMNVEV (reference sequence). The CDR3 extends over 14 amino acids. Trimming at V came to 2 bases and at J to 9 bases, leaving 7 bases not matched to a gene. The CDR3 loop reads CASSLASGSSVQYF. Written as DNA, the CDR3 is TGTGCCAGCAGTTTAGCTAGCGGGAGTTCTGTGCAGTACTTC.

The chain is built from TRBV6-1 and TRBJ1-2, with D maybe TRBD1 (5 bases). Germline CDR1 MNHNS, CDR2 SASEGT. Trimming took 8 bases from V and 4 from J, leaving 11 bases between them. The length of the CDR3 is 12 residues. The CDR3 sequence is CASGGRLYGYTF. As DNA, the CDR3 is TGTGCCAGCGGGGGACGGCTCTATGGCTACACCTTC.

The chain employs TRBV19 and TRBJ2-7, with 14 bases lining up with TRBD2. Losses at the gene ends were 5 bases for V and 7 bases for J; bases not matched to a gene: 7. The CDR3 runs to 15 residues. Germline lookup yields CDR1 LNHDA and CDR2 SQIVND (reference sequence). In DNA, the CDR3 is TGTGCCAGTAGTCCCGGGACTAGCGGGGGCTGGGAGCAGTACTTC. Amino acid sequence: CASSPGTSGGWEQYF.

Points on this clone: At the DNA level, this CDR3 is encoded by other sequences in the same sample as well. The CDR3 loop reads CASSLAGGRTDTQYF. In nucleotides, the CDR3 is TGTGCCAGCAGCTTAGCGGGAGGGCGGACAGATACGCAGTATTTT. The J gene is TRBJ2-3, the V gene TRBV7-3; 9 bases are a match to TRBD2. This CDR3 has 15 residues. Germline loops: CDR1 SGHTA, CDR2 FQGTGA. The trim removed 2 bases at V and 3 bases at J, leaving 3 bases unmatched.

CDR3: CAWTGTGDTGELFF. CDR3 sequence (DNA): TGTGCCTGGACCGGGACAGGGGACACCGGGGAGCTGTTTTTT. The J gene is TRBJ2-2, the V gene TRBV30, with 10 bases lining up with TRBD1. With V trimmed by 4 bases and J by 3 bases, 2 bases remained unmatched. This CDR3 comprises 14 residues. Germline values: CDR1 GTSNPN, CDR2 SVGIG (reference sequence). Full variable domain (missing parts from reference TRBV30 and TRBJ2-2): SQTIHQWPATLVQPVGSPLSLECTVEGTSNPNLYWYRQAAGRGLQLLFYSVGIGQISSEVPQNLSASRPQDRQFILSSKKLLLSDSGFYLCAWTGTGDTGELFFGEGSRLTVL.

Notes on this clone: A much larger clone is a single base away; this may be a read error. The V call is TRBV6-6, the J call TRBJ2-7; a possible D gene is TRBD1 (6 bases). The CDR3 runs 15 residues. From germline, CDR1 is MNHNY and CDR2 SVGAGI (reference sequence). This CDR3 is CASSYGTGNLYEQHF. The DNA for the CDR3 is TGTGCCAGCAGTTACGGAACAGGGAACCTATACGAGCAGCACTTC.

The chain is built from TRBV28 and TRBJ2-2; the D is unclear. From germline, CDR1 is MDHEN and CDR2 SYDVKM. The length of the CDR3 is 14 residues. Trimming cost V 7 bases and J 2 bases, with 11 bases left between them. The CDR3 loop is CASIGQHNTGELFF. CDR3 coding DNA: TGTGCCAGCATTGGGCAGCACAACACCGGGGAGCTGTTTTTT.

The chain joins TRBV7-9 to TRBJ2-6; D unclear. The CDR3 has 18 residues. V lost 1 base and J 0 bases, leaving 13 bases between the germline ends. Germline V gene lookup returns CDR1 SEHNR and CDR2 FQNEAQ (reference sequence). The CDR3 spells CASSLVAESFSGANVLTF. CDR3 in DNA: TGTGCCAGCAGCTTAGTGGCCGAATCCTTCTCTGGGGCCAACGTCCTGACTTTC.

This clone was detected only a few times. The CDR3 spells CASSLGGPRDTQYF. The CDR3 region has the DNA TGTGCCAGCAGCTTAGGAGGGCCGCGAGATACGCAGTATTTT. V usage is TRBV11-2 and J usage is TRBJ2-3, with D possibly matching TRBD2 (5 bases). Trimming removed 1 base at V and 5 bases at J, with 10 bases between. From germline, CDR1 is SGHAT and CDR2 FQNNGV. This CDR3 is built from 14 residues.

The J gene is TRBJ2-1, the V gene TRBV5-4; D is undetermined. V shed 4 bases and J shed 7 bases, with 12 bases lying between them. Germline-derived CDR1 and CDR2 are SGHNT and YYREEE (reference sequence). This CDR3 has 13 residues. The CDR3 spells CASSPTWANEQFF. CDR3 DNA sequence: TGTGCCAGCAGCCCTACTTGGGCAAATGAGCAGTTCTTC.

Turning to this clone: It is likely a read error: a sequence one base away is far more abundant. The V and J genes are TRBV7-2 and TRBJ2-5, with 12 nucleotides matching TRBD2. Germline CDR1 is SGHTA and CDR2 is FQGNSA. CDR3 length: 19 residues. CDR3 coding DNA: TGTGCCAGCGGCTTAGGTGGGCGGACTAGCGGGGTTGTCCAAGAGACCCAGTACTTC. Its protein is CASGLGGRTSGVVQETQYF.

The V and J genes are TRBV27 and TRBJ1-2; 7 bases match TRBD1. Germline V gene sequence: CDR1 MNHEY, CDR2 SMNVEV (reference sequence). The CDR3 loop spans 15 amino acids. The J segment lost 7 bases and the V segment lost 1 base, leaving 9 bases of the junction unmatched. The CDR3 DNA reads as TGTGCCAGCAGTTTATTCCAGGGGGTTGCTGGTGGCTACACCTTC. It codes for CASSLFQGVAGGYTF.

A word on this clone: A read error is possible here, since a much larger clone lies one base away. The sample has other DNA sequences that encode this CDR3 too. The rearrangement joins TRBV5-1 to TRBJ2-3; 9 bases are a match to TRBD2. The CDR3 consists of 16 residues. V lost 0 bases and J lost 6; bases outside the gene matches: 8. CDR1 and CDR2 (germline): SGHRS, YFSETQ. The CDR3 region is CASSLAGGRGADTQYF. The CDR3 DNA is TGCGCCAGCAGCTTGGCCGGCGGGAGGGGGGCGGATACGCAGTATTTT.

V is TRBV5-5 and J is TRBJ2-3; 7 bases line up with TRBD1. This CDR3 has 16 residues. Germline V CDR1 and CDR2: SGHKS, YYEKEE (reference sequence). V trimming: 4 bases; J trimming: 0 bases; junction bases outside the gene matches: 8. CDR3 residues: CASSNRQGSSTDTQYF. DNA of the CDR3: TGTGCCAGCAGCAACCGACAGGGTTCTAGCACAGATACGCAGTATTTT. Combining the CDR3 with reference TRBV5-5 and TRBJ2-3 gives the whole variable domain DAGVTQSPTHLIKTRGQQVTLRCSPISGHKSVSWYQQVLGQGPQFIFQYYEKEERGRGNFPDRFSARQFPNYSSELNVNALLLGDSALYLCASSNRQGSSTDTQYFGPGTRLTVL.

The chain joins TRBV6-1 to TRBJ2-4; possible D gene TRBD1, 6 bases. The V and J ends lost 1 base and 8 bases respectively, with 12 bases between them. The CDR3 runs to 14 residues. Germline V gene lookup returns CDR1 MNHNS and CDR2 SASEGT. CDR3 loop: CASSEDRVSDIQYF. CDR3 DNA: TGTGCCAGCAGTGAAGACAGGGTGTCGGACATTCAGTACTTC.

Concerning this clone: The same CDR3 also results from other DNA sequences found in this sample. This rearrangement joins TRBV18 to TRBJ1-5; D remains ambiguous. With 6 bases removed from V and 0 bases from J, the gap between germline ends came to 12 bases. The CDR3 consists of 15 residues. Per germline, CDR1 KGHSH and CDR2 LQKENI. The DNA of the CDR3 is TGTGCCAGCTCCCCGGGTGGGGATAGCAATCAGCCCCAGCATTTT. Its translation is CASSPGGDSNQPQHF. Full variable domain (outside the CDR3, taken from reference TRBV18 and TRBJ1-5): NAGVMQNPRHLVRRRGQEARLRCSPMKGHSHVYWYRQLPEEGLKFMVYLQKENIIDESGMPKERFSAEFPKEGPSILRIQQVVRGDSAAYFCASSPGGDSNQPQHFGDGTRLSIL.

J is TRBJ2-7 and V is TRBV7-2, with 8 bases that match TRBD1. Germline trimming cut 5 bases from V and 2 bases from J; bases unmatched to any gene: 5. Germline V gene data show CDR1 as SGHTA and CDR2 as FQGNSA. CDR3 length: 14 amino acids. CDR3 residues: CASSVDRAAYEQYF. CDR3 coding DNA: TGTGCCAGCAGCGTGGACAGGGCTGCCTACGAGCAGTACTTC.

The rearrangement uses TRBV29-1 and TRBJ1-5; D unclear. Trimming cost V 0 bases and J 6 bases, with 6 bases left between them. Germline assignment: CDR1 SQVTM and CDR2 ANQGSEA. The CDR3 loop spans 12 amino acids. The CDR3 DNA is TGCAGCGTTGAAGACGTGGGTCAGCCCCAGCATTTT. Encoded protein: CSVEDVGQPQHF.

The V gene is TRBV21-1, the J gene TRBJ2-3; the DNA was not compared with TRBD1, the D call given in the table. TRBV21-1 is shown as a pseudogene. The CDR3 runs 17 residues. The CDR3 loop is CASSKVPDRGTADTQYF. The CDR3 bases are TGTGCCAGCAGCAAGGTACCCGACAGGGGAACGGCAGATACGCAGTATTTT.

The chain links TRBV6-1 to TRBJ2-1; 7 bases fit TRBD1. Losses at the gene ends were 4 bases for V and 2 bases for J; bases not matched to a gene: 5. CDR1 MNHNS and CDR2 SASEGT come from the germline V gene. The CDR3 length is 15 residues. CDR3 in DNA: TGTGCCAGCAGTGTAGCCGGGACAGCCTACAATGAGCAGTTCTTC. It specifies CASSVAGTAYNEQFF.

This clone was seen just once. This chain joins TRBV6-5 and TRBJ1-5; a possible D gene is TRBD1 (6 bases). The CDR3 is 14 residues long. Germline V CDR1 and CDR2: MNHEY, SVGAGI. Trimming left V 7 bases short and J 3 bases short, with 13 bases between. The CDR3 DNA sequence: TGTGCCAGCACACGTGCAGGGGCCAATCAGCCCCAGCATTTT. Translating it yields CASTRAGANQPQHF.

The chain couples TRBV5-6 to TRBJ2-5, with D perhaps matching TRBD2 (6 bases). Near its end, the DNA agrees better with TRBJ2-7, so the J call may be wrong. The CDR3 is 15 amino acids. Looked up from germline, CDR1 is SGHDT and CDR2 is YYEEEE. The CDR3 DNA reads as TGTGCCAGCAGCTTGATGCGGGAATGGCCCTACGAGCAGTACTTC. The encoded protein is CASSLMREWPYEQYF.